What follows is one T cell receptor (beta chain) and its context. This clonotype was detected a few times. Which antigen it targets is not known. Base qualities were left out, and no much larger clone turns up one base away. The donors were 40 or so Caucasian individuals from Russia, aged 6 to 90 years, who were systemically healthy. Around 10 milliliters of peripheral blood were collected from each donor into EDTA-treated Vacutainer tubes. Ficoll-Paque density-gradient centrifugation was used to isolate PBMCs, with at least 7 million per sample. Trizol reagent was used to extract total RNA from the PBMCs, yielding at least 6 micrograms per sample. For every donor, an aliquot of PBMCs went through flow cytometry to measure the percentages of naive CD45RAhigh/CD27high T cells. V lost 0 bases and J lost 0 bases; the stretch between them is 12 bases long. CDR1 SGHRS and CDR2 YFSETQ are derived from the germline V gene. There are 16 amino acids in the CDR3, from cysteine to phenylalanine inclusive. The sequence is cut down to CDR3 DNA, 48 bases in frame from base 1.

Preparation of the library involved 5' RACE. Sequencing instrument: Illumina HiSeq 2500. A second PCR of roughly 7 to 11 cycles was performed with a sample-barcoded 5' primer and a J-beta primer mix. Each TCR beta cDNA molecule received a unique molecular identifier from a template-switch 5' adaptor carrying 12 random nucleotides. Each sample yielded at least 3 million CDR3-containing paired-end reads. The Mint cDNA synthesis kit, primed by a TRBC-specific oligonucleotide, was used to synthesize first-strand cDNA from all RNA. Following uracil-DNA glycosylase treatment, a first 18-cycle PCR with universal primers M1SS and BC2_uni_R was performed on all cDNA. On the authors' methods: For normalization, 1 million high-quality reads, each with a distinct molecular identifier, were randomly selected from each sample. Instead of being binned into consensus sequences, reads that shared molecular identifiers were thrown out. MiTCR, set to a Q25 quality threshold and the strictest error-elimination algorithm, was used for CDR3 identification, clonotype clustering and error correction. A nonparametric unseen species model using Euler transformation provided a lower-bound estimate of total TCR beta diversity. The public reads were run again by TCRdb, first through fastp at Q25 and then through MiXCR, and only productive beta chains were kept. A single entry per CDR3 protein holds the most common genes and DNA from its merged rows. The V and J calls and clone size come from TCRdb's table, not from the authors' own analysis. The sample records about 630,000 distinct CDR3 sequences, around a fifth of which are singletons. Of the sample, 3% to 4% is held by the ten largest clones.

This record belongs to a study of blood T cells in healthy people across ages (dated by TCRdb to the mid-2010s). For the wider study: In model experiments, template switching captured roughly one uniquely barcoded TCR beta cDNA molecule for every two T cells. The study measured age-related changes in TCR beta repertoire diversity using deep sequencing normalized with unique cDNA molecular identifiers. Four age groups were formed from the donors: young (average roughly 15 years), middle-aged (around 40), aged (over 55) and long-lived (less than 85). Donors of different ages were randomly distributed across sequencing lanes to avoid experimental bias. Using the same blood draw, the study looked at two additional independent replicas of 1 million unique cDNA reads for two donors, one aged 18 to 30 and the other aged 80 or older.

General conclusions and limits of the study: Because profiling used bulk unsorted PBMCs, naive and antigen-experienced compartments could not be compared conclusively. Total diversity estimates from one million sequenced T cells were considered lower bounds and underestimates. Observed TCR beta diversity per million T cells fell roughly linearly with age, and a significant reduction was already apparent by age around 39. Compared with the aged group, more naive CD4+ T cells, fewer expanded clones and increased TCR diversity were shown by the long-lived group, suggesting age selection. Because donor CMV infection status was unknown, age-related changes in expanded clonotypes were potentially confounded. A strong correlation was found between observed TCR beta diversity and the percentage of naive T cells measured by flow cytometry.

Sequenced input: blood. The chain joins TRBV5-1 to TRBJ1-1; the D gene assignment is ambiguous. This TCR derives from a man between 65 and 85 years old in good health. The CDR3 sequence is CASSLEAGALNTEAFF. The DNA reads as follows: TGCGCCAGCAGCTTGGAGGCAGGAGCCTTGAACACTGAAGCTTTCTTT.